One sample yielded the 13 T cell receptor beta chains listed below, sequenced in a study of T cell clonotyping in hematopoietic cell transplantation. Sequencing was performed with immunoSEQ multiplex PCR; in TCRdb, only in-frame clones are kept and a portion is missing. The table has about 3,600 clones, under 80% seen once. The specimen was peripheral blood mononuclear cells, collected 30 days after allogeneic stem cell transplant. The source of these receptors is a male patient aged 40-50 years who had an allogeneic stem cell transplant from an unrelated donor, so the T cells may come from the graft donor. Some clones in this sample may be carry-over from other donors' samples.

The chain links TRBV19 to TRBJ1-2; no definite D call. The CDR3 is 16 amino acids. Germline lookup yields CDR1 LNHDA and CDR2 SQIVND (reference sequence). Deletions cut 3 bases from V and 6 bases from J, with 20 bases between. The CDR3 bases are TGTGCCAGTAGTATTTTCCTTTCGGGAGGTCCAAATGGCTACACCTTC. Amino acids: CASSIFLSGGPNGYTF.

V and J are TRBV5-5 and TRBJ2-7; 7 bases are a match to TRBD1. CDR3 length: 14 residues. The J segment lost 6 bases and the V segment lost 6 bases, leaving 12 bases of the junction unmatched. Germline CDR1 reads SGHKS; CDR2 reads YYEKEE (reference sequence). The CDR3 DNA reads TGTGCCAGCACCGAGTACGAGGGGGCGCCCGAGCAGTACTTC. It specifies CASTEYEGAPEQYF.

The chain links TRBV19 to TRBJ2-1; 13 bases are shared with TRBD2. In germline, CDR1 is LNHDA, CDR2 SQIVND (reference sequence). The CDR3 extends over 17 amino acids. With 0 bases clipped from V and 6 bases from J, the junction kept 5 bases outside the gene matches. CDR3 in DNA: TGTGCCAGTAGTATAGACGAGGGACTAGCGGGGTCCAATGAGCAGTTCTTC. Residues: CASSIDEGLAGSNEQFF.

The chain links TRBV5-1 to TRBJ1-1, with D hard to call. Germline lookup yields CDR1 SGHRS and CDR2 YFSETQ. There are 12 residues in the CDR3. V was clipped by 4 bases and J by 6 bases, with 10 bases between them. CDR3 coding DNA: TGCGCCAGCAGCCTGGGTCACGCTGAAGCTTTCTTT. As protein: CASSLGHAEAFF.

This clone has just a few counts. The rearrangement links TRBV28 to TRBJ2-7; D is unclear. The CDR3 runs to 12 residues. Trimming stripped 2 bases from V and 3 bases from J, with 5 bases between. Germline lookup yields CDR1 MDHEN and CDR2 SYDVKM. The CDR3 nucleotides are TGTGCCAGCAGTTTAGACGACTACGAGCAGTACTTC. Amino acid sequence: CASSLDDYEQYF.

V usage is TRBV14 and J usage is TRBJ1-3, with 7 bases that match TRBD1. The CDR3 sequence is 15 residues long. Germline assignment: CDR1 SGHDN and CDR2 FVKESK. After removal of 5 bases from V and 0 bases from J, the junction contained 4 bases not matched to a gene. The CDR3 loop reads CASSYRDSSGNTIYF. As DNA, the CDR3 is TGTGCCAGCAGCTACCGGGACAGCTCTGGAAACACCATATATTTT.

This chain connects TRBV14 to TRBJ2-1; TRBD1 might be the D (6 bases). The CDR3 totals 18 residues. Trimming took 0 bases from V and 8 from J, leaving 23 bases between them. Germline V CDR1 and CDR2: SGHDN, FVKESK. DNA of the CDR3: TGTGCCAGCAGCCAAGAACTAATCGGGACAATGGGCACCTATGAGCAGTTCTTC. Encoded protein: CASSQELIGTMGTYEQFF.

This chain links TRBV11-2 with TRBJ2-5, with D hard to call. Germline loops: CDR1 SGHAT, CDR2 FQNNGV. V shed 5 bases and J shed 6 bases, with 16 bases lying between them. This CDR3 has 14 residues. The CDR3 region is CASSRLVGVQTQYF. CDR3 nucleotides: TGTGCCAGCAGCCGCCTAGTTGGGGTACAGACCCAGTACTTC.

The count of this clone is one. The V gene is TRBV29-1, the J gene TRBJ1-5, with a weak D call TRBD1 (5 bases). The CDR3 totals 13 residues. CDR1 SQVTM and CDR2 ANQGSEA come from the germline V gene. V lost 3 bases and J lost 6, with 12 bases in between. Here the CDR3 DNA reads TGCAGCGTTGAGACGGGGGAGGGTCAGCCCCAGCATTTT. Translation: CSVETGEGQPQHF.

This chain links TRBV6-5 with TRBJ2-7; possibly TRBD2 for D (5 bases). V shed 4 bases and J shed 0 bases, with 7 bases lying between them. In germline, CDR1 is MNHEY, CDR2 SVGAGI. There are 13 residues in the CDR3. As DNA, the CDR3 is TGTGCCAGCAGTTGGACTCCCTCCTACGAGCAGTACTTC. Translated, it gives CASSWTPSYEQYF.

The rearrangement joins TRBV6-5 to TRBJ1-4; D is ambiguous. Germline CDR1 is MNHEY and CDR2 is SVGAGI. The ends were cut back, 0 bases at V and 4 bases at J, with 12 bases in the middle. CDR3 length equals 16 residues. The CDR3 here is CASSYSLSLGNEKLFF. In DNA, the CDR3 is TGTGCCAGCAGTTACTCGTTGTCCCTGGGTAATGAAAAACTGTTTTTT.

The gene calls are TRBV5-6 and TRBJ1-1; no reliable D call. Germline CDR1 reads SGHDT; CDR2 reads YYEEEE. CDR3 length equals 16 residues. Trimming left V 4 bases short and J 1 base short, with 17 bases between. CDR3 protein: CASSERLGPSNTEAFF. CDR3 sequence (DNA): TGTGCCAGCAGCGAGCGATTAGGGCCGTCGAACACTGAAGCTTTCTTT.

The gene calls are TRBV10-3 and TRBJ2-7; 7 bases line up with TRBD1. V lost 3 bases to trimming and J lost 7 bases; unmatched junction nucleotides: 3. The germline V gene has CDR1 ENHRY and CDR2 SYGVKD. This CDR3 region has 12 residues. CDR3 amino acids: CAISDLRGEQYF. The CDR3, as DNA: TGTGCCATCAGTGATCTCAGGGGGGAGCAGTACTTC.